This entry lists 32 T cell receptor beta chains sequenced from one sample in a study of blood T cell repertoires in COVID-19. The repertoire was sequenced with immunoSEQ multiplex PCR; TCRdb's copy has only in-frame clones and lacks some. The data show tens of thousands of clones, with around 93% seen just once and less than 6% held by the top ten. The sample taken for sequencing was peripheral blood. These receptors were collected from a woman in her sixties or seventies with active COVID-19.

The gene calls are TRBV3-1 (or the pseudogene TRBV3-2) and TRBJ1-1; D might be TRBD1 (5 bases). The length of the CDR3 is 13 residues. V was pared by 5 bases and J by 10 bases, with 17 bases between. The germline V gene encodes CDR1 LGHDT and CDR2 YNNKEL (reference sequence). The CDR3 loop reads CASSSNGGVVAFF. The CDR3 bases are TGTGCCAGCAGCTCCAATGGGGGGGTCGTAGCTTTCTTT.

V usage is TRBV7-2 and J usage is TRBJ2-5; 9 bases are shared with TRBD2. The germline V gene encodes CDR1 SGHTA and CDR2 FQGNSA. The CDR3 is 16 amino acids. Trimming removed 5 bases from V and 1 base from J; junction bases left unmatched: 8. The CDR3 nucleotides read TGTGCCAGCAGCCCAAGGTGGCGGGAGGGCCAAGAGACCCAGTACTTC. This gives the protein CASSPRWREGQETQYF.

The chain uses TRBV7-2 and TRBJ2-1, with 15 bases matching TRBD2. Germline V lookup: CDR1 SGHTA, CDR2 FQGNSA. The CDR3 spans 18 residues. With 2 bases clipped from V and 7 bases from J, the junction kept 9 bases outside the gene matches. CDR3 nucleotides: TGTGCCAGCAGCTTAACGGGGGGACTAGCGGGAGGAGGGAATGAGCAGTTCTTC. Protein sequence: CASSLTGGLAGGGNEQFF.

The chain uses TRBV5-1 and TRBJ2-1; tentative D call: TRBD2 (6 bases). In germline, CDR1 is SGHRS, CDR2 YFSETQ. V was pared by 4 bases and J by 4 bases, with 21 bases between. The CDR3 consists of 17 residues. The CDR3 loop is CASSAGLSAGFYNEQFF. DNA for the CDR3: TGCGCCAGCAGCGCGGGACTCTCGGCGGGATTTTACAATGAGCAGTTCTTC.

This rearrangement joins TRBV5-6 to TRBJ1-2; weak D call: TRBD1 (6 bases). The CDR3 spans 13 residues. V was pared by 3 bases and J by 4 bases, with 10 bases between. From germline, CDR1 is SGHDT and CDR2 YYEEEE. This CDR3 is CASSSTGTYGYTF. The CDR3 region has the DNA TGTGCCAGCAGCTCCACAGGGACCTATGGCTACACCTTC.

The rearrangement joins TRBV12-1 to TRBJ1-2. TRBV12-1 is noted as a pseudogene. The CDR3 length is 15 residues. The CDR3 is CASSLKATQRYGYTF. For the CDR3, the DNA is TGTGCCAGCAGCCTGAAAGCGACGCAGCGCTATGGCTACACCTTC.

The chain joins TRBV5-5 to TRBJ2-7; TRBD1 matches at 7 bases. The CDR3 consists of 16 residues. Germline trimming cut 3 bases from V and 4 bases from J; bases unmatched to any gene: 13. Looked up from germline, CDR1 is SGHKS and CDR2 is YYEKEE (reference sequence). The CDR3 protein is CASSSGQTLWAYEQYF. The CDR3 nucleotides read TGTGCCAGCAGCTCGGGACAGACTCTTTGGGCGTACGAGCAGTACTTC.

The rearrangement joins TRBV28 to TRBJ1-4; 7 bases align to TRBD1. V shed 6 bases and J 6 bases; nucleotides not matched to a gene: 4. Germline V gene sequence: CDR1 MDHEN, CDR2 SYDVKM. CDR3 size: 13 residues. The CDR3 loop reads CASSRDSYEKLFF. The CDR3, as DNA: TGTGCCAGCAGCCGGGACAGTTATGAAAAACTGTTTTTT. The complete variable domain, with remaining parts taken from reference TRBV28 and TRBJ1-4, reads DVKVTQSSRYLVKRTGEKVFLECVQDMDHENMFWYRQDPGLGLRLIYFSYDVKMKEKGDIPEGYSVSREKKERFSLILESASTNQTSMYLCASSRDSYEKLFFGSGTQLSVL.

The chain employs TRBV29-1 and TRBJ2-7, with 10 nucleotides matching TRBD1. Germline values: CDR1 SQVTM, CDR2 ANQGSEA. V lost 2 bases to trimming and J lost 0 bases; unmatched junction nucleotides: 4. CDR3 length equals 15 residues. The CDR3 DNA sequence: TGCAGCGTTGAACCCGGACAGGGGGGCTCCTACGAGCAGTACTTC. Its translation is CSVEPGQGGSYEQYF.

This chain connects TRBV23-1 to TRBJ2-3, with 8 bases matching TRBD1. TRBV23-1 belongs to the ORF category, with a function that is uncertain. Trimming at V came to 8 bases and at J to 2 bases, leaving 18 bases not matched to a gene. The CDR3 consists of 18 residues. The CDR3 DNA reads TGCGCCAGCGGGGGCGCTAGGGAGACAGGGGAACACACAGATACGCAGTATTTT. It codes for CASGGARETGEHTDTQYF.

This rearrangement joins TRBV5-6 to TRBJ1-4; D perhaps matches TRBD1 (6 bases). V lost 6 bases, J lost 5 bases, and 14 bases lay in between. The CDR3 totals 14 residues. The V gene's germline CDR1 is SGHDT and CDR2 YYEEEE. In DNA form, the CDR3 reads TGTGCCAGCAAGGTGGGGGGGCGCAATGAAAAACTGTTTTTT. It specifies CASKVGGRNEKLFF.

As DNA, the CDR3 is TGTGCCAGCAGCACCGGGACAGGGGGAAACGAGCAGTACTTC. It encodes CASSTGTGGNEQYF. V gene TRBV7-9 combines with J gene TRBJ2-7, with TRBD1 matching over 11 bases. The V segment lost 5 bases and the J segment 5 bases; nucleotides outside the gene matches: 5. Germline CDR1 and CDR2: SEHNR and FQNEAQ (reference sequence). This CDR3 has 14 amino acids.

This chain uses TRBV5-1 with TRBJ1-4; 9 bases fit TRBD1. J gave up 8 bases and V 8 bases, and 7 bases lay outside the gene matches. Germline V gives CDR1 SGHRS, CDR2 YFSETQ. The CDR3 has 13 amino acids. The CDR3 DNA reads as TGCGCCAGGTGGGGACAGGGAGCGGAAAAACTGTTTTTT. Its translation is CARWGQGAEKLFF.

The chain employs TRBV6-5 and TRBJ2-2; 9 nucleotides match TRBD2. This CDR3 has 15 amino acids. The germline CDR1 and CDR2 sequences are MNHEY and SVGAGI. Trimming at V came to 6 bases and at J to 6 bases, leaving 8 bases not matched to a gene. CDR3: CASRVSGSVAGELFF. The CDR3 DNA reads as TGTGCCAGCAGAGTTAGCGGGAGCGTCGCCGGGGAGCTGTTTTTT.

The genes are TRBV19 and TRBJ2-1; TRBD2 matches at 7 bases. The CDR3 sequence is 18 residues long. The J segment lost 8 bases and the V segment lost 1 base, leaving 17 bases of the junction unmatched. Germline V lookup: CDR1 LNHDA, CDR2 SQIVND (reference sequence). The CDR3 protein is CASSIASRGERAPDEQFF. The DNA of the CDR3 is TGTGCCAGTAGTATAGCCTCTCGGGGGGAGCGGGCCCCAGATGAGCAGTTCTTC.

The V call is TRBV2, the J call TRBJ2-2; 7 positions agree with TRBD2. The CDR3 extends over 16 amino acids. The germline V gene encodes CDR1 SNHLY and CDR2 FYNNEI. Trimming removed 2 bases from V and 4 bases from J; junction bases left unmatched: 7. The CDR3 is CASSERASGVTGELFF. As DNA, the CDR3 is TGTGCCAGCAGTGAAAGGGCTAGCGGTGTCACCGGGGAGCTGTTTTTT.

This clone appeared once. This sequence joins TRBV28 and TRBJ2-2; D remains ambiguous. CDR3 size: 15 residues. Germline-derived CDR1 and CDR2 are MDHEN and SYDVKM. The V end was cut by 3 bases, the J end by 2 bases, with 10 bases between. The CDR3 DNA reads TGTGCCAGCAGTTTGTTAATGCGTAACACCGGGGAGCTGTTTTTT. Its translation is CASSLLMRNTGELFF. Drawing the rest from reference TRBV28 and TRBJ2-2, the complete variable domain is DVKVTQSSRYLVKRTGEKVFLECVQDMDHENMFWYRQDPGLGLRLIYFSYDVKMKEKGDIPEGYSVSREKKERFSLILESASTNQTSMYLCASSLLMRNTGELFFGEGSRLTVL.

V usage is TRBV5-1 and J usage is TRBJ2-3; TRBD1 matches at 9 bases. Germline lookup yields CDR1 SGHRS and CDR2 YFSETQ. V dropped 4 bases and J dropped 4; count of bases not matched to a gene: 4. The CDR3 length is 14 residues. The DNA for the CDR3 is TGCGCCAGCAGCCTTCGGACAGGGGCAGATACGCAGTATTTT. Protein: CASSLRTGADTQYF.

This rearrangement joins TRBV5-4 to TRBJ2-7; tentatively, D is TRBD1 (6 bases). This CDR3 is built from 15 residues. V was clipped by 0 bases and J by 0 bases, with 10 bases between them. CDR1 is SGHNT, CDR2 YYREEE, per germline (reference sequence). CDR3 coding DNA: TGTGCCAGCAGCTTGGGACAGGCGAGCTCCTACGAGCAGTACTTC. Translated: CASSLGQASSYEQYF. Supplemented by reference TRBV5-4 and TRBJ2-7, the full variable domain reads ETGVTQSPTHLIKTRGQQVTLRCSSQSGHNTVSWYQQALGQGPQFIFQYYREEENGRGNFPPRFSGLQFPNYSSELNVNALELDDSALYLCASSLGQASSYEQYFGPGTRLTVT.

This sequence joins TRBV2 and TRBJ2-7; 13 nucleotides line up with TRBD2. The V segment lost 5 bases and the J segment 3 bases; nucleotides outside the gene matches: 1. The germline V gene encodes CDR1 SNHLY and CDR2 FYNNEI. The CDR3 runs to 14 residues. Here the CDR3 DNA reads TGTGCCAGCAGTAGGACTAGCGGGAGCTACGAGCAGTACTTC. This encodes CASSRTSGSYEQYF.

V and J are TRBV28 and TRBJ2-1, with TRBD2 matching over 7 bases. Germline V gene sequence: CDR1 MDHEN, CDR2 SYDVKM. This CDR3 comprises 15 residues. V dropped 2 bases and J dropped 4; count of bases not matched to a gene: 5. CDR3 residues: CASSLEASGYNEQFF. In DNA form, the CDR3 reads TGTGCCAGCAGTTTAGAGGCTAGCGGTTACAATGAGCAGTTCTTC.

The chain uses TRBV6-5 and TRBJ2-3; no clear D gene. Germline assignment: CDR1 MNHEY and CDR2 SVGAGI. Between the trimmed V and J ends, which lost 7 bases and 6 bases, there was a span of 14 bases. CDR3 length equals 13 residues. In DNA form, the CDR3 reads TGTGCCAGCAACGCGCCCCCGCGGGATACGCAGTATTTT. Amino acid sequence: CASNAPPRDTQYF.

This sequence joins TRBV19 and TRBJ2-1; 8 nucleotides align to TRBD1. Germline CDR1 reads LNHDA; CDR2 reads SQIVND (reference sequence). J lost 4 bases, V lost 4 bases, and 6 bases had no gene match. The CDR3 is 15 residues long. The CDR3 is CASSTGTGTYNEQFF. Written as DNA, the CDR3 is TGTGCCAGTAGTACCGGGACAGGAACTTACAATGAGCAGTTCTTC.

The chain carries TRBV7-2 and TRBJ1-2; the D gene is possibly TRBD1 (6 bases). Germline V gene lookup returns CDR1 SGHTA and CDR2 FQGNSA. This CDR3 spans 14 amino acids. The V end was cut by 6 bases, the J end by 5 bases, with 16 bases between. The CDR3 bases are TGTGCCAGCAGTTACCGACAGGCCTTGTATGGCTACACCTTC. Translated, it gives CASSYRQALYGYTF.

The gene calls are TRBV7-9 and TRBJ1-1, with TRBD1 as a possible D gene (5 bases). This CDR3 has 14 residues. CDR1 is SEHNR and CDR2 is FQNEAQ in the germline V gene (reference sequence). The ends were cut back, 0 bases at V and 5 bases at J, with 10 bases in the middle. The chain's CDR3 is CASSLAGDRTEAFF. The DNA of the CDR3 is TGTGCCAGCAGCTTAGCAGGGGATCGGACTGAAGCTTTCTTT.

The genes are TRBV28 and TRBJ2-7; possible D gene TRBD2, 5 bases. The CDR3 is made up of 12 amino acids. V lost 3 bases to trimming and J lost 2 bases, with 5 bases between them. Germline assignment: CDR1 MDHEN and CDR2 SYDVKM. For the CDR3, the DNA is TGTGCCAGCAGTTTCGGGACCTACGAGCAGTACTTC. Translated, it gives CASSFGTYEQYF.

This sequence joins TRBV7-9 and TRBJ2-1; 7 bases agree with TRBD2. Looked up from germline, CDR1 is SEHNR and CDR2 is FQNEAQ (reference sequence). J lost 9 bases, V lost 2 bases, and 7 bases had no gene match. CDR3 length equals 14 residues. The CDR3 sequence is CASSLTGLVAEQFF. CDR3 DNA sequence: TGTGCCAGCAGCTTAACAGGACTAGTGGCTGAGCAGTTCTTC.

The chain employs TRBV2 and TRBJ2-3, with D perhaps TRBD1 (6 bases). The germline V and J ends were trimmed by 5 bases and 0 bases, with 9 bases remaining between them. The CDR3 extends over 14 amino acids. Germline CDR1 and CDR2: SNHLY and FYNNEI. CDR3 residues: CASSLQGSTDTQYF. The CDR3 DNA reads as TGTGCCAGCAGTTTACAGGGTAGCACAGATACGCAGTATTTT.

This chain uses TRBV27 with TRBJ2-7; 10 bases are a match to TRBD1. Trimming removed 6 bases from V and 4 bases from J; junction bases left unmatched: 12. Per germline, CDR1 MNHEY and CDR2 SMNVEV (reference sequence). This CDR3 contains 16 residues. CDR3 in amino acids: CASRRVGGQGKYEQYF. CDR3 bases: TGTGCCAGCAGACGAGTGGGGGGACAGGGGAAATACGAGCAGTACTTC.

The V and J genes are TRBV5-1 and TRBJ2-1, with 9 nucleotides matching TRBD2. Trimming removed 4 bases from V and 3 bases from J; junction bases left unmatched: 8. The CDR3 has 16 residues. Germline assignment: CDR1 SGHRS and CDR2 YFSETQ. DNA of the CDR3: TGCGCCAGCAGCGGAATGAGCGGGAGGCTCTACAATGAGCAGTTCTTC. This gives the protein CASSGMSGRLYNEQFF.

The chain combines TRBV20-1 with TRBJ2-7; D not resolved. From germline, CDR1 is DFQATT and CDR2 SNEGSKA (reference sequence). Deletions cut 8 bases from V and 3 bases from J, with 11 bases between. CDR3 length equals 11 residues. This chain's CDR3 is CSTPTGYEQYF. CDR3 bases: TGCAGTACCCCGACGGGCTACGAGCAGTACTTC.

This CDR3 reads CASSPVGTDGYTF. CDR3 sequence (DNA): TGTGCCAGCAGCCCAGTAGGGACAGATGGCTACACCTTC. The V call is TRBV5-6, the J call TRBJ1-2; TRBD1 matches at 7 bases. Germline V lookup: CDR1 SGHDT, CDR2 YYEEEE. The CDR3 runs 13 residues. The ends lost 4 bases at V and 6 bases at J; junction bases unmatched: 6.